This T cell receptor (beta chain) was obtained from a study of blood T cell repertoires in COVID-19. Study in general: Samples representing acute and convalescent COVID-19 were sourced from the United States, Italy and Spain. PBMCs, B-cell-depleted T cells, or T cells provided the cDNA or gDNA that made up the material.

Germline V gives CDR1 LNHNV, CDR2 YYDKDF (reference sequence). The CDR3 length is 15 residues. The V gene end was trimmed by 2 bases and the J gene end by 7 bases; junction bases not matched to a gene: 3. Seattle-derived patients entered the study during active infection and were followed longitudinally. Authors' data handling: The assay estimated nucleated cells by amplifying reference gene primers. TCRdb's copy holds only in-frame clones and misses some; the assay was immunoSEQ multiplex PCR. The D gene and trimming were derived from the DNA, and the V and J assignments and clone size from that table. Of 300,000 to 350,000 clones listed, about 87% were seen once; the top ten hold 6% to 7%.

Input material: peripheral blood. The sequence was collected from a woman in her fifties or sixties with COVID-19, enrolled during active disease. This chain links TRBV15 with TRBJ1-6, with 9 bases that match TRBD1. CDR3 in amino acids: CATSRPGTGNSPLHF. In DNA form, the CDR3 reads TGTGCCACCAGCAGACCCGGGACAGGGAATTCACCCCTCCACTTT.